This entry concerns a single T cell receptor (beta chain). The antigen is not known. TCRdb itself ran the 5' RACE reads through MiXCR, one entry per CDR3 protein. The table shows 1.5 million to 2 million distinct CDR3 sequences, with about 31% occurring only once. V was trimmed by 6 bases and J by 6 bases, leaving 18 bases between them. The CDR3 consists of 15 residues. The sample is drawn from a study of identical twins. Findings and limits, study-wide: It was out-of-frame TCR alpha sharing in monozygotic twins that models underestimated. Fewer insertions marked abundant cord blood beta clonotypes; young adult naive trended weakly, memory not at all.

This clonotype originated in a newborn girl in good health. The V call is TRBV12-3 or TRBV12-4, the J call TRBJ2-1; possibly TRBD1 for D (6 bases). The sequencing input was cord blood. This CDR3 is CASRPQRGSSNEQFF. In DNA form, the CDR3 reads TGTGCCAGCAGGCCACAGAGGGGGTCATCCAATGAGCAGTTCTTC.